This TCR beta chain appears in the sequencing data of a study of blood T cell repertoires in COVID-19. Looking at the study overall: Researchers got acute and convalescent COVID-19 samples from the United States, Italy and Spain.

The CDR3 sequence is 13 residues long. Trimming cost V 6 bases and J 0 bases, with 8 bases left between them. Germline values: CDR1 SNHLY, CDR2 FYNNEI. Clones were read by immunoSEQ multiplex PCR, and TCRdb kept only the in-frame ones, dropping some. The table has about 210,000 clones, 83% seen once; the top ten hold about 2.5%. The source of this sequence is a woman in her thirties or forties with active or convalescent COVID-19. The chain is built from TRBV2 and TRBJ1-1; D perhaps matches TRBD1 (6 bases). Material for sequencing was peripheral blood. The CDR3 sequence is CASSGQMNTEAFF. DNA of the CDR3: TGTGCCAGCAGCGGACAGATGAACACTGAAGCTTTCTTT.